This T cell receptor beta chain comes out of a study of shared T cell receptors in the human thymus (dated by TCRdb to the early 2020s). General notes on the study: The study examined how the human thymus generates shared, self-reactive T-cell receptor alpha chains.

The CDR3 numbers 14 residues from cysteine through phenylalanine. Only CDR3 DNA is held: 42 bases, read in frame from base 1. CDR1 and CDR2 (SGHNT, YYREEE) derive from the germline V gene (reference sequence). For this chain, trimming is 5 bases at the V end and 6 bases at the J end, and the number of junction bases without a gene match is 10. To note about this clone: No cognate antigen has been identified for it. Base qualities were left out, and no much larger clone turns up one base away.

The library relied on the immunoSEQ multiplex PCR assay. TCRdb holds this immuneACCESS table with in-frame rearrangements only. Some clones are missing; in checked studies, unresolved V genes explain under half, and the rest has no known cause. Here the sample has hundreds of thousands of clones; approximately 87% occur a single time. Approximately 0.01% of the sample comes from the top ten. These records were also assigned to another study, of human thymus T cells. The second paper further reports: In Finland, the donors were immunologically healthy infants who were having open corrective cardiac surgery for congenital heart defects. The thymus tissue came from surgical resects taken out during corrective cardiac surgery. Usage of V and J gene segments appeared to be biased in both the thymic and the peripheral blood repertoires. The related research found that thymic TCR repertoires overlapped highly between unrelated individuals. The study characterized TCR alpha and beta repertoires from about 8 infant thymus samples and four related peripheral blood samples. The infant donors were roughly 7 to 244 days old, and the cohort included six or seven males and two females. Thymocytes were released mechanically from tissue and stored at -70 °C as pellets of 10-30 million cells. Genomic DNA was extracted from frozen cell pellets with a QIAsymphony instrument. The immunoSEQ multiplex PCR assay was used to amplify the TCRB and TCRAD loci from a standardized amount of quality-controlled genomic DNA. The V(D)J region was spanned by amplicons of a length sufficient to cover the CDR3 and to identify V and J genes. Amplicon sequencing was performed on an Illumina platform through the commercial immunoSEQ service. Corrections for primer bias and sequencing errors followed previously described methods, while TCRAD and TCRB definitions were based on the IMGT database. Repertoires were analysed with immunoSEQ Analyzer 3.0 and VDJTools, covering basic statistics, V/J segment usage, diversity estimates, rarefaction and pairwise overlap. Diversity was estimated using the Chao1, ChaoE, Efron-Thisted, Shannon and inverse Simpson indices, and was also estimated on datasets down-sampled to the size of the smallest sample. Repertoire overlap was assessed by strict matching of CDR3 nucleotide sequence, V gene and J gene, and clustering was done by Jaccard-based multidimensional scaling. On average, thymus samples gave 650,000 to 1,000,000 unique TCRB clonotypes, whereas blood samples gave about 84,000.

The sequence is built from TRBV5-4 and TRBJ2-7; 8 middle bases align to TRBD2. The sequenced material came from thymocytes. This TCR was sampled from a boy younger than two with a congenital heart defect. Donor details come from another sample of the same person, matched by shared clones. The DNA sequence is given as TGTGCCAGCAGTGCCGGGACTAGTTTTGGCGAGCAGTACTTC. It translates as CASSAGTSFGEQYF.